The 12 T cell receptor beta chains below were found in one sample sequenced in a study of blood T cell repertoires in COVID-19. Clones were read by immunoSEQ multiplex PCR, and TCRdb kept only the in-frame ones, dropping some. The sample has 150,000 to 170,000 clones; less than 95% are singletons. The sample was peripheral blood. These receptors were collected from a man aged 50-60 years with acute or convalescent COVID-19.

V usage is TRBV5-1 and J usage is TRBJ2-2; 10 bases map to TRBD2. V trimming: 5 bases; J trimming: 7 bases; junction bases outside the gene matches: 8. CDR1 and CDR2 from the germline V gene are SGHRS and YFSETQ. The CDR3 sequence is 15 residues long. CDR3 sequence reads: CASRTSGRADGELFF. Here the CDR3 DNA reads TGCGCCAGCAGAACCAGCGGGAGGGCCGACGGGGAGCTGTTTTTT.

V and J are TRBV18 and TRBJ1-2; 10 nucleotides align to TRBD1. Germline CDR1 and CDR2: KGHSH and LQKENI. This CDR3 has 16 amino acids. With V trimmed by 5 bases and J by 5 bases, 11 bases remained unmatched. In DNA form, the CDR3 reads TGTGCCAGCTCAACCCCCGGGACAGGGGAGAGGTATGGCTACACCTTC. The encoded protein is CASSTPGTGERYGYTF.

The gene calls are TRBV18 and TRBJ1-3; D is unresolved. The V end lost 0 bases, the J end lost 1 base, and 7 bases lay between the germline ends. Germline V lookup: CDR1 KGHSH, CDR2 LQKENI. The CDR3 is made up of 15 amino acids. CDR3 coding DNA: TGTGCCAGCTCACCACCCGGAGGGTCTGGAAACACCATATATTTT. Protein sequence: CASSPPGGSGNTIYF.

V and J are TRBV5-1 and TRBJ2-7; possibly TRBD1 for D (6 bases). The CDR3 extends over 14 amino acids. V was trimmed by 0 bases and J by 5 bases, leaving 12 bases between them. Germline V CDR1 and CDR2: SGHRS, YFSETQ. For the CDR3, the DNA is TGCGCCAGCAGCTTGGGGCAGGGGACCGACGAGCAGTACTTC. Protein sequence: CASSLGQGTDEQYF.

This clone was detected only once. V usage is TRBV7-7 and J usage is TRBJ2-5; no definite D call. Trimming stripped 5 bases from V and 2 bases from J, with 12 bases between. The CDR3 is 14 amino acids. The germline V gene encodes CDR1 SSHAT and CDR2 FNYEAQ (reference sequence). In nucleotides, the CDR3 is TGTGCCAGCAGCCCTACAGTGGTACAAGAGACCCAGTACTTC. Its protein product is CASSPTVVQETQYF.

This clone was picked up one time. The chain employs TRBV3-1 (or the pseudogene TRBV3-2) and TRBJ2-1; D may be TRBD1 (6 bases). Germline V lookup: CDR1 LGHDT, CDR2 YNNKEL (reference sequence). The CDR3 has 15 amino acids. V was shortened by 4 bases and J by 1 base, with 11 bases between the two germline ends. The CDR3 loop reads CASSLGHRSYNEQFF. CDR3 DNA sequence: TGTGCCAGCAGCCTGGGACATAGATCCTACAATGAGCAGTTCTTC.

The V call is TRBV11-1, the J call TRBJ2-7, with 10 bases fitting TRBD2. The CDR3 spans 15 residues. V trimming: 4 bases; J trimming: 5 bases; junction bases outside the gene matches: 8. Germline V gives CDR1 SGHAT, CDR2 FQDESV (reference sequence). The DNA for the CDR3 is TGTGCCAGCAGCTCAGGACTAGCGGAGGTCCACGAGCAGTACTTC. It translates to CASSSGLAEVHEQYF. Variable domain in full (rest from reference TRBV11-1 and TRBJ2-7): EAEVAQSPRYKITEKSQAVAFWCDPISGHATLYWYRQILGQGPELLVQFQDESVVDDSQLPKDRFSAERLKGVDSTLKIQPAELGDSAMYLCASSSGLAEVHEQYFGPGTRLTVT.

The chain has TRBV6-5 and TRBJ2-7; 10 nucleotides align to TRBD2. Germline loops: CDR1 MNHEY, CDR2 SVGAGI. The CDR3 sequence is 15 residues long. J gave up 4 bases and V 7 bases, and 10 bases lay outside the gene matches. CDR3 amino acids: CASKQLGTSAYEQYF. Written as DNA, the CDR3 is TGTGCCAGCAAACAACTCGGGACTAGCGCGTACGAGCAGTACTTC.

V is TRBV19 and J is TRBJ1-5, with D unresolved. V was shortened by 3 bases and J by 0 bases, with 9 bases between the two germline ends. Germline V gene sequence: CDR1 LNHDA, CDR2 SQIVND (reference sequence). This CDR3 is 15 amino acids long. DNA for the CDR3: TGTGCCAGTAGTATTCTACAGTATAGCAATCAGCCCCAGCATTTT. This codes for CASSILQYSNQPQHF.

CDR3 DNA sequence: TGTGCCAGTAGTATTCTCCTGCGGGCTGAAGCTTTCTTT. As protein: CASSILLRAEAFF. This rearrangement joins TRBV19 to TRBJ1-1; D is uncertain. The CDR3 has 13 residues. V lost 3 bases and J 6 bases, leaving 11 bases between the germline ends. The germline gives CDR1 LNHDA, CDR2 SQIVND (reference sequence).

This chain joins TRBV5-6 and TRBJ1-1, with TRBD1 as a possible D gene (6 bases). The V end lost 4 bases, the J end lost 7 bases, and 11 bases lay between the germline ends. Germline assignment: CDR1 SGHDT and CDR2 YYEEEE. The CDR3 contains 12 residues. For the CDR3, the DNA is TGTGCCAGCAGCGGGACACGTCGTGAAGCTTTCTTT. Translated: CASSGTRREAFF.

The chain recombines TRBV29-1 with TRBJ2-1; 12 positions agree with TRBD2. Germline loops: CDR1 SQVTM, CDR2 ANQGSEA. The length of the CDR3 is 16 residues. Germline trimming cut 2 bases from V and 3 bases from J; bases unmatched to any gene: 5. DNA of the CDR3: TGCAGCGTTGAATTGCTAGCGGGAGGGTACTACAATGAGCAGTTCTTC. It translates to CSVELLAGGYYNEQFF.